This T cell receptor (beta chain) derives from a study of blood T cells in healthy people across ages (dated by TCRdb to about 2015). Describing the broader study: In model experiments, roughly one uniquely barcoded TCR beta cDNA molecule per two T cells was captured by template switching. To track age-related changes in TCR beta repertoire diversity, the study relied on deep sequencing normalized with unique cDNA molecular identifiers. The donors were split into four age groups: young (average around 15 years), middle-aged (39), aged (more than 60) and long-lived (more than 80). To avoid experimental bias, donors of different ages were spread randomly across the sequencing lanes. Using the same blood draw, the study looked at two additional independent replicas of 1 million unique cDNA reads for two donors, one aged 18 to 30 and the other aged 80 or older.

Receptor amplification or capture employed 5' RACE. Data came from an Illumina HiSeq 2500. A second PCR of roughly 6 to 11 cycles was run with a J-beta primer mix and a sample-barcoded 5' primer. A template-switch 5' adaptor carrying 12 random nucleotides introduced a unique molecular identifier onto each TCR beta cDNA molecule. At least 2.5 million CDR3-containing paired-end reads were obtained from each sample. All of the RNA was converted into first-strand cDNA using the Mint cDNA synthesis kit, with a TRBC-specific oligonucleotide serving as the primer. All cDNA was treated with uracil-DNA glycosylase and then went through a first 18-cycle PCR with the universal primers M1SS and BC2_uni_R. In the source study's methods: Normalization of each sample was performed by random selection of 1 million high-quality reads, each carrying a distinct molecular identifier. Reads sharing molecular identifiers were discarded rather than binned into consensus sequences. CDR3 identification, clonotype clustering and error correction used MiTCR with a Q25 quality threshold and the strictest error-elimination algorithm. A nonparametric unseen species model using Euler transformation provided a lower-bound estimate of total TCR beta diversity. Using fastp trimming at Q25 and MiXCR clonotype assembly, TCRdb reanalyzed the public sequencing data and kept in-frame beta chains. Each CDR3 protein gets just one entry, which takes the most common genes and DNA from the rows behind it. Here the V and J calls rest on TCRdb's processing, not on the authors' analysis. In this sample the table shows about 1,000,000 distinct CDR3 sequences, under 45% of which occur a single time. The top ten constitute approximately 17% of the sample.

Summary of the overall study and its limitations: Total diversity estimates from one million sequenced T cells were considered lower bounds and underestimates. A strong correlation was found between observed TCR beta diversity and the percentage of naive T cells measured by flow cytometry. As age increased, observed TCR beta diversity per million T cells dropped in a roughly linear way, and a significant reduction was already evident by age roughly 36. Compared with the aged group, the long-lived group had more naive CD4+ T cells, fewer expanded clones and increased TCR diversity, suggesting age selection. Donor CMV infection status was unknown, potentially confounding age-related changes in expanded clonotypes. Since profiling was done on bulk unsorted PBMCs, naive and antigen-experienced compartments could not be conclusively compared.

As regards this clonotype: There is no known antigen for this receptor. It has no much larger one-base neighbor in the sample; base qualities were not kept.

The germline ends are 14 bases apart after V is trimmed by 4 bases and J by 4 bases. Spanning cysteine to phenylalanine, the CDR3 consists of 13 amino acids. Kept here is only the CDR3 DNA, which spans 39 bases and is read in frame from base 1. CDR1 and CDR2 are read off the germline V gene (reference sequence) as DFQATT and SNEGSKA. The roughly 39 donors, aged about 6 to 100 years, were systemically healthy Caucasian individuals from Russia. Each donor gave 8 to 10 milliliters of peripheral blood, collected into EDTA-treated Vacutainer tubes. Ficoll-Paque density-gradient centrifugation was used to isolate PBMCs, with at least 7 million per sample. Trizol reagent was used to extract total RNA from PBMCs, with at least 6 micrograms per sample. For every donor, an aliquot of PBMCs went through flow cytometry to measure the percentages of naive CD45RAhigh/CD27high T cells.

This clonotype was obtained from a woman aged 60-75 years in good health. Sequenced material: blood. Here the chain combines TRBV20-1 and TRBJ2-7; TRBD2 is possibly the D segment (5 matching bases). The CDR3 protein sequence reads: CSATRLAAYEQYF. The DNA sequence is given as TGCAGTGCTACCAGGCTAGCTGCATACGAGCAGTACTTC.